This passage covers 21 T cell receptor beta chains from one sample sequenced in a study of Graves' ophthalmopathy and Graves' hyperthyroidism. Amplified TCR beta CDR3 regions were obtained using RNA transcripts as template. HTBI primers were used in a first-round RT-PCR, which preceded a second-round multiplex PCR. TCRdb re-analysed the multiplex PCR reads in MiXCR, keeping a single row per CDR3 protein. The table records a few hundred thousand distinct CDR3 sequences, about 18% of them present only once. The specimen sequenced was peripheral blood. These TCRs come from an adult woman with stable Graves' hyperthyroidism.

This clonotype was detected a few times. The CDR3 spells CASSEWYWDQETQYF. In DNA, the CDR3 is TGTGCCAGCAGTGAGTGGTATTGGGATCAAGAGACCCAGTACTTC. The J gene is TRBJ2-5, the V gene TRBV25-1; D gene uncertain. Germline-derived CDR1 and CDR2 are MGHDK and SYGVNS. The V end lost 3 bases, the J end lost 2 bases, and 13 bases lay between the germline ends. The length of the CDR3 is 15 residues.

The table lists this clonotype with many counts. This chain links TRBV2 with TRBJ2-7, with D perhaps matching TRBD2 (6 bases). Germline V gives CDR1 SNHLY, CDR2 FYNNEI. The CDR3 length is 12 residues. The V and J ends lost 6 bases and 6 bases respectively, with 12 bases between them. In nucleotides, the CDR3 is TGTGCCAGCAGAAAACTAGCTTTCGAGCAGTACTTC. Amino acid sequence: CASRKLAFEQYF.

Ten or more counts support this clonotype. The chain recombines TRBV20-1 with TRBJ2-7, with D perhaps being TRBD1 or TRBD2 (5 bases each). The CDR3 covers 13 residues. CDR1 and CDR2 from the germline V gene are DFQATT and SNEGSKA (reference sequence). Between the trimmed V and J ends, which lost 1 base and 3 bases, there was a span of 10 bases. CDR3 sequence reads: CSARGVGGYEQYF. DNA for the CDR3: TGCAGTGCTAGAGGGGTTGGGGGCTACGAGCAGTACTTC.

Of note for this clonotype: One end of the junction does not line up with germline, which may come from a read error. The chain is built from TRBV10-3 and TRBJ1-6, with 10 bases that match TRBD1. The length of the CDR3 is 15 residues. In germline, CDR1 is ENHRY, CDR2 SYGVKD. Written as DNA, the CDR3 is TGTGCCATCAGGACAGGGGGCTCCTATAATTCACACCTCCACTTT. Amino acids: CAIRTGGSYNSHLHF.

This clonotype was counted ten times or more. V gene TRBV6-2 or TRBV6-3 combines with J gene TRBJ2-2, with D tentatively TRBD2 (6 bases). Germline values: CDR1 MNHEY, CDR2 SVGEGT. V lost 6 bases and J 6 bases, leaving 17 bases between the germline ends. The CDR3 spans 15 residues. The CDR3 sequence: CASRAYSGLPGELFF. Written as DNA, the CDR3 is TGTGCCAGCAGAGCCTATAGCGGCCTTCCCGGGGAGCTGTTTTTT.

This clonotype showed up many times. The chain links TRBV28 to TRBJ2-7; maybe TRBD1 (5 bases). CDR3 length equals 15 residues. V lost 6 bases and J 2 bases, leaving 17 bases between the germline ends. Per germline, CDR1 MDHEN and CDR2 SYDVKM. The CDR3 sequence is CASSHGILGAYEQYF. CDR3 in DNA: TGTGCCAGCAGCCATGGGATCCTAGGGGCCTACGAGCAGTACTTC.

At least ten counts were recorded for this clonotype. The chain couples TRBV11-2 to TRBJ2-7; TRBD2 agrees at 10 bases. CDR1 and CDR2 (germline): SGHAT, FQNNGV. The V gene end was trimmed by 4 bases and the J gene end by 3 bases; junction bases not matched to a gene: 9. This CDR3 has 16 residues. Written as DNA, the CDR3 is TGTGCCAGCAGCTCCTGGACTAGCGGAACCTTCTACGAGCAGTACTTC. It encodes CASSSWTSGTFYEQYF.

A remark on this clonotype: Mismatch with germline at one junction end may stem from a read error. The rearrangement joins TRBV7-2 to TRBJ2-7; TRBD1 is a possible D gene (6 bases). Germline V lookup: CDR1 SGHTA, CDR2 FQGNSA. This CDR3 has 15 amino acids. The CDR3 reads CASSLEPGTINEPYF. Here the CDR3 DNA reads TGTGCCAGCAGCTTAGAGCCAGGGACAATTAACGAGCCGTACTTC.

This clonotype was picked up many times. This chain connects TRBV20-1 to TRBJ2-4, with D perhaps matching TRBD1 or TRBD2 (6 bases each). Trimming cost V 5 bases and J 4 bases, with 21 bases left between them. This CDR3 spans 16 amino acids. The germline CDR1 and CDR2 sequences are DFQATT and SNEGSKA (reference sequence). The DNA for the CDR3 is TGCAGTGCTGTCGGGGGCATCTCGGGAGTGAAAAACATTCAGTACTTC. It specifies CSAVGGISGVKNIQYF.

This clonotype was observed many times. CDR3 sequence reads: CASSSFARDRVRNYGYTF. As DNA, the CDR3 is TGTGCCAGCAGCAGTTTTGCCCGGGACAGGGTTCGGAACTATGGCTACACCTTC. The chain carries TRBV7-2 and TRBJ1-2; 9 bases line up with TRBD1. Per the germline V gene, CDR1 is SGHTA and CDR2 is FQGNSA. The ends lost 5 bases at V and 2 bases at J; junction bases unmatched: 15. This CDR3 spans 18 amino acids.

This chain uses TRBV6-2 or TRBV6-3 with TRBJ2-7; TRBD1 matches at 9 bases. The V gene end was trimmed by 6 bases and the J gene end by 2 bases; junction bases not matched to a gene: 8. The V gene's germline CDR1 is MNHEY and CDR2 SVGEGT. The CDR3 has 15 amino acids. The CDR3 region has the DNA TGTGCCAGCAGGGGCCGGGACAGGGCTACCTACGAGCAGTACTTC. Protein product: CASRGRDRATYEQYF.

This clonotype was counted ten times or more. The genes are TRBV20-1 and TRBJ2-7, with 11 bases identical to TRBD2. With 4 bases clipped from V and 4 bases from J, the junction kept 12 bases outside the gene matches. The V gene's germline CDR1 is DFQATT and CDR2 SNEGSKA (reference sequence). This CDR3 contains 16 residues. CDR3 nucleotides: TGCAGTGCTATCCCACTAGCGGGAGAGACCCTTTACGAGCAGTACTTC. The encoded protein is CSAIPLAGETLYEQYF.

V is TRBV4-3 and J is TRBJ1-2; 7 bases are shared with TRBD1. V trimming: 4 bases; J trimming: 8 bases; junction bases outside the gene matches: 10. The CDR3 is 14 amino acids. Looked up from germline, CDR1 is LGHNA and CDR2 is YSLEER. CDR3 amino acids: CASSRWEGAGGYTF. CDR3 sequence (DNA): TGCGCCAGCAGCCGATGGGAGGGGGCGGGAGGCTACACCTTC.

In its sample, this clonotype was seen many times. The V gene is TRBV18, the J gene TRBJ1-2, with 8 bases that match TRBD1. Germline-derived CDR1 and CDR2 are KGHSH and LQKENI. The V and J ends lost 3 bases and 6 bases, in that order; junction bases with no gene match: 9. The CDR3 runs 15 residues. This CDR3 is CASSPPPGTGDGYTF. DNA for the CDR3: TGTGCCAGCTCACCCCCCCCCGGGACAGGAGATGGCTACACCTTC.

This clonotype was recorded many times. The chain recombines TRBV20-1 with TRBJ2-4; D is possibly TRBD1 or TRBD2 (5 bases each). The germline CDR1 and CDR2 sequences are DFQATT and SNEGSKA (reference sequence). The CDR3 contains 12 residues. The CDR3 is CSGDGVGNIQYF. In DNA, the CDR3 is TGCAGCGGGGACGGAGTCGGGAACATTCAGTACTTC.

This clonotype came up once. The CDR3, as DNA: TGTGCCAGCAGTTTAGGTGTTGGCAGTCGAAACAATCAGCCCCAGCATTTT. Translating it yields CASSLGVGSRNNQPQHF. V is TRBV12-3 or TRBV12-4 and J is TRBJ1-5, with D unclear. Trimming left V 1 base short and J 3 bases short, with 16 bases between. The CDR3 loop spans 17 amino acids.

This sequence joins TRBV11-2 and TRBJ2-5; D might be TRBD2 (6 bases). This CDR3 is 15 amino acids long. V dropped 3 bases and J dropped 2 bases, with 13 bases sitting between them. Germline CDR1 reads SGHAT; CDR2 reads FQNNGV. This CDR3 is CASSFFGTEQETQYF. The CDR3 DNA sequence: TGTGCCAGCAGCTTTTTTGGGACTGAACAAGAGACCCAGTACTTC.

This clonotype has only a few counts. This chain links TRBV7-9 with TRBJ2-7; 14 positions match TRBD2. Germline V gene data show CDR1 as SEHNR and CDR2 as FQNEAQ (reference sequence). This CDR3 has 14 amino acids. Trimming at V came to 9 bases and at J to 7 bases, leaving 8 bases not matched to a gene. CDR3 loop: CASSPGLAGEEQYF. CDR3 in DNA: TGTGCCAGTTCACCGGGACTAGCGGGAGAGGAGCAGTACTTC.

This clonotype was picked up many times. J is TRBJ2-7 and V is TRBV9, with D perhaps TRBD2 (6 bases). CDR1 and CDR2 (germline): SGDLS, YYNGEE. This CDR3 has 14 residues. The V gene lost 0 bases and the J gene lost 0 bases, with 7 bases spanning the gap. The CDR3 DNA follows: TGTGCCAGCAGCGTAGTCGGGAGCTCCTACGAGCAGTACTTC. Amino acids: CASSVVGSSYEQYF.

V usage is TRBV20-1 and J usage is TRBJ1-5; tentatively, D is TRBD1 (5 bases). This CDR3 spans 12 amino acids. The V gene lost 2 bases and the J gene lost 7 bases, with 9 bases spanning the gap. Germline-derived CDR1 and CDR2 are DFQATT and SNEGSKA (reference sequence). CDR3 nucleotide sequence: TGCAGTGCTAGACAGGGCGGCCAGCCCCAGCATTTT. Its protein is CSARQGGQPQHF.

The table lists this clonotype with many counts. The chain carries TRBV19 and TRBJ1-6; TRBD1 matches at 7 bases. The CDR3 totals 13 residues. In germline, CDR1 is LNHDA, CDR2 SQIVND (reference sequence). Trimming at V came to 5 bases and at J to 16 bases, leaving 11 bases not matched to a gene. CDR3 sequence: CASSASTGVGLHF. CDR3 DNA: TGTGCCAGTAGTGCTTCCACAGGGGTCGGACTCCACTTT.